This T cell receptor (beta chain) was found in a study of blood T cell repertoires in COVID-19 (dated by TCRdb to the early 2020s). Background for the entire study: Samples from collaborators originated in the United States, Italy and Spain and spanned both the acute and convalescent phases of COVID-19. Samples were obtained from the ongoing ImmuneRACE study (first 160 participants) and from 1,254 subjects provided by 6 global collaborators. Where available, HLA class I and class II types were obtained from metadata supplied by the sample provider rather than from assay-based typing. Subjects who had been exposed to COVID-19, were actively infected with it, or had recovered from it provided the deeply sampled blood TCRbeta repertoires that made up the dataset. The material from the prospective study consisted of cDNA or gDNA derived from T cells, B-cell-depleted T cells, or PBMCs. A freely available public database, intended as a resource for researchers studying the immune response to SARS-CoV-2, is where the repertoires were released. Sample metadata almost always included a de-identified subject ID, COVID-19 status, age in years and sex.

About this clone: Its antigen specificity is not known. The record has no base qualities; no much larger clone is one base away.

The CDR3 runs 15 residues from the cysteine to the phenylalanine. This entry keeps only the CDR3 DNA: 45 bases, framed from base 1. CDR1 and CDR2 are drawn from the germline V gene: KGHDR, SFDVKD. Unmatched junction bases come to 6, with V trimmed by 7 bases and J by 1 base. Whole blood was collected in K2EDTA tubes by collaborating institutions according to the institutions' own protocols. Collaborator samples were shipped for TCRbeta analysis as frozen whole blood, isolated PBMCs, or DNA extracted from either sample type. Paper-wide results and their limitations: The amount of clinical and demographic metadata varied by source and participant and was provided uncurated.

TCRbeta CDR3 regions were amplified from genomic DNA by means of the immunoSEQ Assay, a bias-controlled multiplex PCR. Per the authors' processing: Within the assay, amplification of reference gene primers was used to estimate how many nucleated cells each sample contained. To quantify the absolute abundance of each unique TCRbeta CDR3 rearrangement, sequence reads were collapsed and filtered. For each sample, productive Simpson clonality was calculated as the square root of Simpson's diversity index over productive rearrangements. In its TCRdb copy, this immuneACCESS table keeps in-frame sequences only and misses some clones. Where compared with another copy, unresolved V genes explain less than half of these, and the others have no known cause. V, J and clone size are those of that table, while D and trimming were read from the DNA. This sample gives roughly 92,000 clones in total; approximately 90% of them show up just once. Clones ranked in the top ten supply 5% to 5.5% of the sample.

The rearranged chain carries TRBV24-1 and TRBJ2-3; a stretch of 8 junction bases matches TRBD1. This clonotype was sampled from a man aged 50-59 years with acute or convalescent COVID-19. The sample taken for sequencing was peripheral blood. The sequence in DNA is TGTGCCACCAGCCACCCGGGACAGGGCACAGATACGCAGTATTTT. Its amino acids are CATSHPGQGTDTQYF.